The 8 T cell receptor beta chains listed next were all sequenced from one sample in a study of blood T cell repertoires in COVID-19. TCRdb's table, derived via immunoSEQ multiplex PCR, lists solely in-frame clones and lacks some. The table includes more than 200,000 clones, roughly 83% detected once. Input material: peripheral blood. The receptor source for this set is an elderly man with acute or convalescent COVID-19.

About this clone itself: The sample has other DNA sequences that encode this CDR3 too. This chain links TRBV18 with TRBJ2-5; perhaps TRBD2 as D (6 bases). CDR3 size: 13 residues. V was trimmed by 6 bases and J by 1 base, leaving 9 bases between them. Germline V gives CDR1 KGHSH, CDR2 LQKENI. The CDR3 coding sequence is TGTGCCAGCTCTCCGGGACTCCAAGAGACCCAGTACTTC. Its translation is CASSPGLQETQYF.

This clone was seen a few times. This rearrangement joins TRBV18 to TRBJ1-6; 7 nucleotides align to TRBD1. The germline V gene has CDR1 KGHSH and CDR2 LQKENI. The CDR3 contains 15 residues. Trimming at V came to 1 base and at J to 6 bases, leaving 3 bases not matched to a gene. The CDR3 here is CASSPQGASNSPLHF. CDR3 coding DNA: TGTGCCAGCTCACCACAGGGGGCCTCTAATTCACCCCTCCACTTT.

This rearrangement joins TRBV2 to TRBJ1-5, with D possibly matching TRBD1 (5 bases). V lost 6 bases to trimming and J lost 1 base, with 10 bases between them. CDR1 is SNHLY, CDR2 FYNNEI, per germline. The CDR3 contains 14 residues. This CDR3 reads CASSPQGSNQPQHF. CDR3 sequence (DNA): TGTGCCAGCAGCCCCCAGGGCAGCAATCAGCCCCAGCATTTT.

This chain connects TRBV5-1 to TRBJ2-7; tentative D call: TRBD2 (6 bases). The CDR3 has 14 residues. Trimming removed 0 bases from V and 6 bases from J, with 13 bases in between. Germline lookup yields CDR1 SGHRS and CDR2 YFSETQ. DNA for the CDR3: TGCGCCAGCAGCTTGGACTTCGGGGGTGGCGAGCAGTACTTC. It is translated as CASSLDFGGGEQYF. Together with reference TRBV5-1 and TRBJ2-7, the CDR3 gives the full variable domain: KAGVTQTPRYLIKTRGQQVTLSCSPISGHRSVSWYQQTPGQGLQFLFEYFSETQRNKGNFPGRFSGRQFSNSRSEMNVSTLELGDSALYLCASSLDFGGGEQYFGPGTRLTVT.

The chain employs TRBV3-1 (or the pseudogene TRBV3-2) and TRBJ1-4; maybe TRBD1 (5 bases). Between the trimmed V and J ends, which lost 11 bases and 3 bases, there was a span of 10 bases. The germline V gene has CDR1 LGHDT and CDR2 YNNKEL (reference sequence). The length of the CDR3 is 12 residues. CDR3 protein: CASGFSNEKLFF. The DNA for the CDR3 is TGTGCCTCAGGGTTTTCTAATGAAAAACTGTTTTTT.

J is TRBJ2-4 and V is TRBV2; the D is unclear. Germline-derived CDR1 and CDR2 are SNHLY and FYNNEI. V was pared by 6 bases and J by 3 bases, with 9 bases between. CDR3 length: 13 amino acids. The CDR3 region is CASSPGGKNIQYF. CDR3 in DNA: TGTGCCAGCAGCCCGGGTGGCAAAAACATTCAGTACTTC.

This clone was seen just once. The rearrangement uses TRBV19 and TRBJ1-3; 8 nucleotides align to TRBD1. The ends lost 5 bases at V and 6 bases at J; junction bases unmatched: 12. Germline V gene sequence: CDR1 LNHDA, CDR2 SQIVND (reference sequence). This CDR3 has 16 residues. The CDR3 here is CASSPNNRGNPNTIYF. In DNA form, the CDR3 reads TGTGCCAGTAGTCCAAATAACAGGGGGAATCCAAACACCATATATTTT.

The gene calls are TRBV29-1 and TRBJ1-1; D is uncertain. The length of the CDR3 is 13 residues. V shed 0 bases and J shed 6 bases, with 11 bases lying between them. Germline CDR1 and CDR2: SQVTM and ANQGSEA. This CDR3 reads CSVEEIRNSEAFF. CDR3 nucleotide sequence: TGCAGCGTTGAAGAGATAAGAAACTCTGAAGCTTTCTTT.